This T cell receptor beta chain was captured by sequencing in a study of shared clonotypes between healthy human individuals (TCRdb year 2020). Concerning the study at large: The cohort comprised a couple of women and a few men aged 18 to 49 years. The study deeply sequenced blood TCR repertoires of about 5 healthy adults to estimate repertoire size and the extent of clonotype sharing between individuals. To increase sequencing depth and limit assay-specific biases, different laboratories used diverse techniques to prepare libraries and sequence TCR repertoires. Each donor's leukapheresis produced roughly between roughly 0.9 and 9 billion PBMCs.

General study outcomes and caveats: The genetic and exposure-history diversity represented was limited by the small number of donors. Sampling was restricted to blood, and TCR repertoires in tissue are likely to differ from TCR repertoires in blood. Pairwise subsampling led to the expectation that sequencing depth would affect the degree of clonotype sharing among donors.

The CDR3 starts with the cysteine, ends with the phenylalanine, and has 15 residues. CDR3 DNA is the only sequence kept; it has 45 bases, read in frame from the first base. CDR1 and CDR2 (KGHSH, LQKENI) derive from the germline V gene. V is clipped by 3 bases and J by 1 base, and the sequence between their germline boundaries is 12 bases long. For this clone: Its antigen is not yet known. No base qualities exist here, and no much larger clone lies one base off it.

TCR CDR3 regions were amplified from genomic DNA by multiplex PCR using the deep immunoSEQ assay. For each cell subset, the extracted genomic DNA was distributed evenly across all wells of several immunoSEQ 96-well plates, and each plate served as one replicate. Each replicate PCR for unsorted PBMC received roughly 0.3 ug genomic DNA, equal to 30,000 or so T cell genomes. Genomic DNA from unsorted PBMC was sequenced over ten immunoSEQ deep assay plates. The purified libraries were quantified using a Qubit 3.0 fluorometer, sized with a Bioanalyzer 2100, and then quantified again using the KAPA Library Quantification kit. Each immunoSEQ 96-well plate was sequenced on its own single-read 150-cycle Illumina NextSeq 550 flow cell. For the original study's pipeline: Because the immunoSEQ output included only junctional sequences and no quality scores, the filtering could not be the same as the filtering used for full-length reads. Sequences were annotated with PyIR, a Python wrapper for IgBLAST v1.9, and V/J genes and CDR3 were assigned using IMGT germline references. Reads were filtered out if the reads had weak V/J assignments (E-value above 1e-6), no CDR3, stop codons, out-of-frame junctions, or ambiguous translated residues. A V3J clonotype was defined by an identical inferred V gene, J gene, and CDR3 amino acid sequence. To compute the percentage overlap between repertoires, the number of shared unique clonotypes was divided by the size of the smaller repertoire. Richness of each repertoire was evaluated using RTK rarefaction, the Chao1 estimator, and Recon v2.1 estimates of unobserved clonotypes. Imported from immuneACCESS, the table was reduced by TCRdb to in-frame sequences with V and J called. These copies leave out some clones; in studies compared against another copy, an unresolved V gene accounts for under half, and the cause of the remainder is not known. The D gene and trimming were derived from the DNA, and the V and J assignments and clone size from that table. Across this sample there are more than 450,000 clones, with 60% to 85% seen only once. Of the sample, over 10% falls within the top ten clones.

Donors were healthy HIV-negative adults with no recently reported acute infections or vaccinations. All donors were Caucasian adults living in Nashville, Tennessee, USA. For unsorted samples, roughly 91 million PBMCs were counted, and genomic DNA was extracted using the QIAamp DNA Blood Mini kit. After blood collection by leukapheresis, PBMCs were isolated using Ficoll-Histopaque density gradient centrifugation and then cryopreserved in the vapor phase of liquid nitrogen. This clonotype originated in a woman aged 40 to 50 in good health. Some clones in this sample may be carry-over from other donors' samples. Sequenced input: PBMCs. Rearrangement joined TRBV18 to TRBJ1-1; the D gene lacks a confident call. DNA sequence: TGTGCCAGCTCACCCACCAGTTCCGGGAACACTGAAGCTTTCTTT. The encoded protein is CASSPTSSGNTEAFF. The full variable domain, with segments outside the CDR3 supplied by the reference TRBV18 and TRBJ1-1 proteins, appears as NAGVMQNPRHLVRRRGQEARLRCSPMKGHSHVYWYRQLPEEGLKFMVYLQKENIIDESGMPKERFSAEFPKEGPSILRIQQVVRGDSAAYFCASSPTSSGNTEAFFGQGTRLTVV.